The source of this T cell receptor (beta chain) is a study of control samples from healthy donors and cancer patients. The CDR3 covers 15 residues. CDR1 is LNHDA and CDR2 is SQIVND in the germline V gene (reference sequence). With 8 bases clipped from V and 1 base from J, the junction kept 6 bases outside the gene matches. Profiled with immunoSEQ multiplex PCR; TCRdb holds only in-frame clones, not every one. The sample consists of hundreds of thousands of clones, over 75% of them appearing once. Sequenced material: PBMCs. The rearrangement uses TRBV19 and TRBJ1-5; TRBD1 agrees at 9 bases. This clonotype was sampled from a woman in her fifties or sixties with lung cancer. In DNA form, the CDR3 reads TGTGCCAGTGCCTTCACAGGGGGCAGCAATCAGCCCCAGCATTTT. Translating it yields CASAFTGGSNQPQHF.